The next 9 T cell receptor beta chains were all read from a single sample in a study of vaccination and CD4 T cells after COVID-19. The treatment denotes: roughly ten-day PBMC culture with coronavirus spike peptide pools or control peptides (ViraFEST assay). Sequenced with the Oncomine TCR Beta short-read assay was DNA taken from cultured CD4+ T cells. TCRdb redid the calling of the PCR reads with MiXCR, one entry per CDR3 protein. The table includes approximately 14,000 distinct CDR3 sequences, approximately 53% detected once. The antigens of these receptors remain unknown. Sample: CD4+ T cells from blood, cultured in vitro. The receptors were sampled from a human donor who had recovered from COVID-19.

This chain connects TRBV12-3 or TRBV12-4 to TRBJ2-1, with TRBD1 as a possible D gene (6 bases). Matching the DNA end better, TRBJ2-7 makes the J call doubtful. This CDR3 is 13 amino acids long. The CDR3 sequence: CASGRTASYEQYF. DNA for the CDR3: TGTGCCAGCGGCAGGACAGCGTCCTACGAGCAGTACTTC.

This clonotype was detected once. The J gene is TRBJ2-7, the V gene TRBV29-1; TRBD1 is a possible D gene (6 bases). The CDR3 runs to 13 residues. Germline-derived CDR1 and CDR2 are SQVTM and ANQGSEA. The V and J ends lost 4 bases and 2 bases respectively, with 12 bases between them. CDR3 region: CSVGTRGTYEQYF. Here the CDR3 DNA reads TGCAGCGTTGGTACGAGGGGGACCTACGAGCAGTACTTC.

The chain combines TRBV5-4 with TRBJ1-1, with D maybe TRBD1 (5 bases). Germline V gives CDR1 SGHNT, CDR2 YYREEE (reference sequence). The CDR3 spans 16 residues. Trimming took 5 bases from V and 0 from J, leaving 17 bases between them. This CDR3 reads CASRDAGFGVNTEAFF. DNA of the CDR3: TGTGCCAGCAGGGACGCAGGGTTCGGGGTGAACACTGAAGCTTTCTTT.

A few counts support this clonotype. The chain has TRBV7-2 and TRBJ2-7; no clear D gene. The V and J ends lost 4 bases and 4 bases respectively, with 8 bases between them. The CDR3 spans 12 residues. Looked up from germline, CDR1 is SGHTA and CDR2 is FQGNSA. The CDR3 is CASSSEGYEQYF. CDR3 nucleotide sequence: TGTGCCAGCAGCTCGGAAGGATACGAGCAGTACTTC.

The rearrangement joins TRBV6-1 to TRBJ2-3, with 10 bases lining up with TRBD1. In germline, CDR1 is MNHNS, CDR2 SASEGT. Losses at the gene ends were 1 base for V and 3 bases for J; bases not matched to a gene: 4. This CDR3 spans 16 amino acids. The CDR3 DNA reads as TGTGCCAGCAGTGAAGGGCCGGGACAGGGGACAGATACGCAGTATTTT. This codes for CASSEGPGQGTDTQYF.

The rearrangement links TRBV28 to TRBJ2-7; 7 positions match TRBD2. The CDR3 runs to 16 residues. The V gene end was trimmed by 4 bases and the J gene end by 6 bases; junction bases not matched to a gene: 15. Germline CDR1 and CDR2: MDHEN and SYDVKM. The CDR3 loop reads CASSSLGGRGEGEQYF. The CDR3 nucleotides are TGTGCCAGCAGTTCCCTCGGAGGGAGGGGAGAGGGCGAGCAGTACTTC.

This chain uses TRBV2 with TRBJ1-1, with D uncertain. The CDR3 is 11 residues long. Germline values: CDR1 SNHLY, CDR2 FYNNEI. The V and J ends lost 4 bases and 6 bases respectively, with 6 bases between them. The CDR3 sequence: CASSAEAEAFF. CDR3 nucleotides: TGTGCCAGCAGTGCCGAGGCTGAAGCTTTCTTT.

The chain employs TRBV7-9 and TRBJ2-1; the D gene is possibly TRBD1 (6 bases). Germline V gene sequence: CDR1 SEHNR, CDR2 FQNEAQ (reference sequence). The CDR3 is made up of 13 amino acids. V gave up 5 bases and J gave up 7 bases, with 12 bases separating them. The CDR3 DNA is TGTGCCAGCAGCGGACAGAGTGAAAATGAGCAGTTCTTC. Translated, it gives CASSGQSENEQFF. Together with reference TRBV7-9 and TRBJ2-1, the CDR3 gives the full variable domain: DTGVSQNPRHKITKRGQNVTFRCDPISEHNRLYWYRQTLGQGPEFLTYFQNEAQLEKSRLLSDRFSAERPKGSFSTLEIQRTEQGDSAMYLCASSGQSENEQFFGPGTRLTVL.

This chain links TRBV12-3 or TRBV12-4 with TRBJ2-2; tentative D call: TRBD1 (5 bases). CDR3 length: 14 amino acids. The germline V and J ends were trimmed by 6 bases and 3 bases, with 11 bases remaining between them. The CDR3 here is CASRIRDDTGELFF. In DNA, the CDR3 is TGTGCCAGCAGGATCAGGGATGACACCGGGGAGCTGTTTTTT.